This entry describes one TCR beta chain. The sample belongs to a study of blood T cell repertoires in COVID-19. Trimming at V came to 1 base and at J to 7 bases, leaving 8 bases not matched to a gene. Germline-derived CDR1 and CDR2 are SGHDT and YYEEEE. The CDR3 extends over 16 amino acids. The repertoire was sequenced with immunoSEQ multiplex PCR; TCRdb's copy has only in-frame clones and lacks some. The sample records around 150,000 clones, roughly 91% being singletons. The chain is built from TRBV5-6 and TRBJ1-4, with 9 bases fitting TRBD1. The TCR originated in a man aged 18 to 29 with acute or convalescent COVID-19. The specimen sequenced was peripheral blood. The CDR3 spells CASSLSGQGQIEKLFF. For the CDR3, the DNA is TGTGCCAGCAGCTTGAGTGGACAGGGGCAGATTGAAAAACTGTTTTTT.